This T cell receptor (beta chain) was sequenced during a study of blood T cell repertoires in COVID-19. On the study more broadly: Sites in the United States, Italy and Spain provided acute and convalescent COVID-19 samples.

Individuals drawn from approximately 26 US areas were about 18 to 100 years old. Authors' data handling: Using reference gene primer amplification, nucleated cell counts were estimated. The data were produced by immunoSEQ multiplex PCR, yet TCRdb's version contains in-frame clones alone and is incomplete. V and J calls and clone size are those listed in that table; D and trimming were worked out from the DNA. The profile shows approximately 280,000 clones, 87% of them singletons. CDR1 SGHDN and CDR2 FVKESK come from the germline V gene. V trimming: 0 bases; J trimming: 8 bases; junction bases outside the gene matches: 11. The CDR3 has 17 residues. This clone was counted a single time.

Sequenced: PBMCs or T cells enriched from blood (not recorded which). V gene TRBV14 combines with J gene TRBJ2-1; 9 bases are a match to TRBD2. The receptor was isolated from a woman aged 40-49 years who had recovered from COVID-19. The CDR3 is CASSQESGLAGWHEQFF. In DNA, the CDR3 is TGTGCCAGCAGCCAAGAGAGCGGGCTAGCGGGATGGCATGAGCAGTTCTTC.